Each of the 20 T cell receptor beta chains below was sequenced from the same sample in a study of a mutant IDH1 vaccine in newly diagnosed glioma. As for time point: week 5, during vaccination. Doses comprised 300 ug of mutant IDH1 20-mer peptide each, plus topical imiquimod. Sequencing used immunoSEQ multiplex PCR; TCRdb keeps in-frame clones, though not all of them. The data show roughly 54,000 clones, with over 70% seen just once and around 3.4% held by the top ten. These receptors have no known antigen. This specimen was PBMCs, taken from a glioma patient whose treatment included an IDH1 peptide vaccine. These TCRs come from a man aged 25-45 years with glioma.

The gene calls are TRBV2 and TRBJ1-1, with D perhaps matching TRBD1 (6 bases). The CDR3 is made up of 14 amino acids. V gave up 0 bases and J gave up 8 bases, with 13 bases separating them. Germline V gene lookup returns CDR1 SNHLY and CDR2 FYNNEI. CDR3 in amino acids: CASSEAWTVGEAFF. CDR3 sequence (DNA): TGTGCCAGCAGTGAAGCCTGGACAGTAGGCGAAGCTTTCTTT.

This clone was picked up one time. V usage is TRBV27 and J usage is TRBJ1-6; 7 bases agree with TRBD1. CDR1 is MNHEY and CDR2 is SMNVEV in the germline V gene (reference sequence). V was clipped by 5 bases and J by 7 bases; unmatched bases: 8. The CDR3 length is 15 residues. Written as DNA, the CDR3 is TGTGCCAGCAGTATGAGGACAGGACAGAATTCACCCCTCCACTTT. Protein: CASSMRTGQNSPLHF.

This chain joins TRBV6-1 and TRBJ2-2, with D perhaps matching TRBD1 or TRBD2 (5 bases each). The V end lost 6 bases, the J end lost 0 bases, and 11 bases lay between the germline ends. This CDR3 region has 15 residues. CDR1 and CDR2 from the germline V gene are MNHNS and SASEGT. This CDR3 is CASRTGRTNTGELFF. DNA for the CDR3: TGTGCCAGCAGGACGGGACGGACGAACACCGGGGAGCTGTTTTTT.

The rearrangement links TRBV5-4 to TRBJ2-3; 11 positions agree with TRBD2. The V segment lost 4 bases and the J segment 6 bases; nucleotides outside the gene matches: 4. This CDR3 spans 14 amino acids. CDR1 and CDR2 from the germline V gene are SGHNT and YYREEE (reference sequence). The CDR3 nucleotides are TGTGCCAGCAGCCCGAGACTAGCGGGGGATACGCAGTATTTT. It codes for CASSPRLAGDTQYF.

The CDR3 is CASSDRGVYNEQFF. The DNA for the CDR3 is TGTGCCAGCAGCGACAGGGGGGTCTACAATGAGCAGTTCTTC. V and J are TRBV2 and TRBJ2-1; 9 positions match TRBD1. This CDR3 comprises 14 residues. J lost 3 bases, V lost 6 bases, and 3 bases had no gene match. The germline gives CDR1 SNHLY, CDR2 FYNNEI.

The chain couples TRBV5-5 to TRBJ2-7; no reliable D call. CDR3 length equals 13 residues. Per the germline V gene, CDR1 is SGHKS and CDR2 is YYEKEE (reference sequence). Between the trimmed V and J ends, which lost 2 bases and 0 bases, there was a span of 6 bases. CDR3 in amino acids: CASSLWHSYEQYF. The CDR3 DNA sequence: TGTGCCAGCAGCTTATGGCACTCCTACGAGCAGTACTTC.

This clone is a singleton in its sample. The chain links TRBV5-1 to TRBJ2-5; D not certain. CDR1 is SGHRS and CDR2 is YFSETQ in the germline V gene. CDR3 length: 17 residues. Between the trimmed V and J ends, which lost 4 bases and 2 bases, there was a span of 21 bases. The CDR3 loop reads CASSPLLIGQGQETQYF. CDR3 bases: TGCGCCAGCAGCCCACTTTTGATCGGCCAAGGTCAAGAGACCCAGTACTTC.

The rearrangement links TRBV30 to TRBJ2-3; no definite D call. Deletions cut 1 base from V and 1 base from J, with 3 bases between. Germline V CDR1 and CDR2: GTSNPN, SVGIG (reference sequence). This CDR3 spans 12 amino acids. The chain's CDR3 is CAWSGGTDTQYF. The CDR3 DNA reads TGTGCCTGGAGTGGGGGCACAGATACGCAGTATTTT.

This chain connects TRBV2 to TRBJ1-4; D remains ambiguous. Germline V gene lookup returns CDR1 SNHLY and CDR2 FYNNEI. V gave up 7 bases and J gave up 5 bases, with 14 bases separating them. The CDR3 sequence is 14 residues long. The CDR3 sequence: CASKNDGSNEKLFF. In DNA, the CDR3 is TGTGCCAGCAAGAATGACGGATCCAATGAAAAACTGTTTTTT.

The table lists this clone with a few counts. This CDR3 reads CASSQVGTAGNQPQHF. The CDR3 nucleotides read TGCGCCAGCAGCCAAGTTGGGACAGCAGGCAATCAGCCCCAGCATTTT. The chain employs TRBV4-1 and TRBJ1-5, with TRBD1 identical over 7 bases. CDR3 size: 16 residues. Germline CDR1 is MGHRA and CDR2 is YSYEKL. The V segment lost 1 base and the J segment 2 bases; nucleotides outside the gene matches: 5.

This clone turned up a few times. The chain joins TRBV28 to TRBJ1-5; the match to TRBD1 covers 8 bases. The CDR3 has 14 amino acids. The germline CDR1 and CDR2 sequences are MDHEN and SYDVKM. The V and J ends lost 8 bases and 6 bases, in that order; junction bases with no gene match: 9. The DNA for the CDR3 is TGTGCCAGCTTTCCGACAGGGGCGGGTCAGCCCCAGCATTTT. Residues: CASFPTGAGQPQHF.

This chain joins TRBV18 and TRBJ1-5, with TRBD1 matching 10 bases. This CDR3 has 19 residues. Germline CDR1 reads KGHSH; CDR2 reads LQKENI. V lost 4 bases and J lost 6; bases outside the gene matches: 18. CDR3 residues: CASSRSKDRGVTLGQPQHF. The CDR3 DNA sequence: TGTGCCAGCTCACGTTCCAAGGACAGGGGGGTTACCTTGGGTCAGCCCCAGCATTTT.

The J gene is TRBJ1-2, the V gene TRBV19; D is ambiguous. The germline V gene encodes CDR1 LNHDA and CDR2 SQIVND (reference sequence). The CDR3 spans 14 residues. V was shortened by 4 bases and J by 12 bases, with 21 bases between the two germline ends. The CDR3, as DNA: TGTGCCAGTAGTAGGCCCGGTGCCACGCTTCGACACACCTTC. Amino acids: CASSRPGATLRHTF.

The chain combines TRBV12-5 with TRBJ2-7; maybe TRBD2 (6 bases). The CDR3 extends over 14 amino acids. V was clipped by 6 bases and J by 7 bases, with 19 bases between them. The germline V gene encodes CDR1 LGHNT and CDR2 FRNRAP. The CDR3 nucleotides read TGTGCTAGTGGGAAACCGGGACTCGGTGGGGAGCAGTACTTC. It encodes CASGKPGLGGEQYF. The whole variable domain, filled in from reference TRBV12-5 and TRBJ2-7, reads DARVTQTPRHKVTEMGQEVTMRCQPILGHNTVFWYRQTMMQGLELLAYFRNRAPLDDSGMPKDRFSAEMPDATLATLKIQPSEPRDSAVYFCASGKPGLGGEQYFGPGTRLTVT.

V and J are TRBV7-6 and TRBJ2-1, with TRBD1 matching over 9 bases. After removal of 4 bases from V and 4 bases from J, the junction contained 8 bases not matched to a gene. The CDR3 runs 16 residues. Germline V gene sequence: CDR1 SGHVS, CDR2 FNYEAQ. For the CDR3, the DNA is TGTGCCAGCAGCTCCCAGACAGGGGGTCTTTACAATGAGCAGTTCTTC. This codes for CASSSQTGGLYNEQFF.

The chain employs TRBV6-4 and TRBJ2-1; 8 nucleotides line up with TRBD2. The CDR3 is made up of 15 amino acids. Germline CDR1 MRHNA, CDR2 SNTAGT. The trim removed 3 bases at V and 9 bases at J, leaving 10 bases unmatched. For the CDR3, the DNA is TGTGCCAGCAGTGAGATGGGACTAGTAGGAAGTGAGCAGTTCTTC. Protein: CASSEMGLVGSEQFF.

V usage is TRBV6-5 and J usage is TRBJ1-4, with D tentatively TRBD1 (5 bases). The V end lost 6 bases, the J end lost 5 bases, and 16 bases lay between the germline ends. The CDR3 extends over 15 amino acids. The V gene's germline CDR1 is MNHEY and CDR2 SVGAGI. The CDR3 DNA follows: TGTGCCAGCAGAACGGGACCGCGAATGAATGAAAAACTGTTTTTT. Encoded protein: CASRTGPRMNEKLFF.

J is TRBJ1-1 and V is TRBV15, with 7 bases fitting TRBD1. Unmatched junction bases numbered 1, after V lost 0 bases and J lost 3 bases. The CDR3 extends over 14 amino acids. Germline lookup yields CDR1 LNHNV and CDR2 YYDKDF (reference sequence). The CDR3 is CATSRDGTDTEAFF. For the CDR3, the DNA is TGTGCCACCAGCAGAGATGGGACAGACACTGAAGCTTTCTTT.

The chain has TRBV29-1 and TRBJ2-3; D is perhaps TRBD2 (5 bases). Germline V gene sequence: CDR1 SQVTM, CDR2 ANQGSEA. The CDR3 extends over 13 amino acids. V was trimmed by 2 bases and J by 0 bases, leaving 6 bases between them. The CDR3 is CSVELASTDTQYF. CDR3 DNA: TGCAGCGTTGAACTAGCAAGCACAGATACGCAGTATTTT.

The chain uses TRBV7-8 and TRBJ2-3, with TRBD1 matching over 7 bases. The germline gives CDR1 SGHVS, CDR2 FQNEAQ. The CDR3 spans 16 residues. V shed 3 bases, J shed 7 bases, and the junction held 13 bases outside the gene matches. In nucleotides, the CDR3 is TGTGCCAGCAGCTTGCCAGGGGGATCTGGGTTATATACGCAGTATTTT. Its protein product is CASSLPGGSGLYTQYF.